This T cell receptor (beta chain) is from a study of blood T cell repertoires in COVID-19 (dated by TCRdb to about 2020). For context, the study as a whole: The collaborator samples originated in the United States, Italy and Spain and spanned the acute and convalescent phases of COVID-19. The material from the prospective study consisted of cDNA or gDNA derived from T cells, B-cell-depleted T cells, or PBMCs. Subjects who had been exposed to COVID-19, were actively infected with it, or had recovered from it provided the deeply sampled blood TCRbeta repertoires that made up the dataset. The repertoires were made available in a free public database intended to serve as a resource for research on the immune response to SARS-CoV-2. The samples were drawn from the first 160 participants of the ongoing ImmuneRACE study and from 1,254 subjects provided by 6 global collaborators. The sample metadata nearly always contained a de-identified subject ID, COVID-19 status, age in years and sex. Where available, HLA class I and class II types were taken from metadata supplied by the sample provider and were not determined by assay-based typing.

This clone was seen at least ten times. There is no known antigen for this receptor. There are no base qualities to consult, and no much larger clone falls within one base. The immunoSEQ Assay, a bias-controlled multiplex PCR, was used to amplify TCRbeta CDR3 regions from genomic DNA. The original pipeline was this. The number of nucleated cells in each sample was estimated from the amplification of reference gene primers within the assay. To quantify the absolute abundance of each unique TCRbeta CDR3 rearrangement, sequence reads were collapsed and filtered. For each sample, productive Simpson clonality was calculated as the square root of Simpson's diversity index across productive rearrangements. TCRdb carries this immuneACCESS record with in-frame sequences only. Its versions omit some clonotypes, under half of them owing to an unresolved V gene in the studies checked, with the rest unexplained. V, J and clone size were drawn from that table, and D and trimming were deduced from the DNA. The sample contains roughly 73,000 clones, about 69% of them found a single time. Around a fifth of the sample belongs to the ten largest clones.

Collaborating institutions collected whole blood in K2EDTA tubes following their own protocols. For TCRbeta analysis, collaborators shipped samples in one of three forms: frozen whole blood, isolated PBMCs, or DNA extracted from either of those sample types. The study at large found these results: The amount of clinical and demographic metadata varied by source and participant and was provided uncurated.

The CDR3 numbers 13 residues from cysteine through phenylalanine. This entry keeps only the CDR3 DNA: 39 bases, framed from base 1. Deletion took 3 bases off V and 1 base off J, with a span of 6 bases between the germline ends. Via the germline V gene, CDR1 is MDHEN and CDR2 SYDVKM. Sequencing used peripheral blood. The rearranged chain carries TRBV28 and TRBJ2-5; the D gene remains uncertain. The sequence was obtained from a man between 65 and 85 years old with acute or convalescent COVID-19. The CDR3 sequence is CASSLSFQETQYF. The DNA sequence reads TGTGCCAGCAGTTTGAGTTTCCAAGAGACCCAGTACTTC.